This TCR beta chain was identified in a study of CD8 T cells in ankylosing spondylitis listed by TCRdb under 2017. Turning to the overall study: T cell receptor beta repertoires were profiled in healthy donors and ankylosing spondylitis patients so that disease-linked TCR variants could be found. Peripheral blood was sampled, and synovial fluid was also collected from ankylosing spondylitis patients. The full study cohort comprised around 23 ankylosing spondylitis patients and approximately 100 healthy donors. Results and caveats for the whole study, not just this receptor: Some of the motif variants had been reported before in the synovial fluid and blood of reactive arthritis patients, a finding that suggests common disease-initiation mechanisms. The disease-linked clones were reported as significantly enriched in matched synovial fluid samples from ankylosing spondylitis patients. A TCR beta motif of eight highly homologous amino acid variants appeared characteristic of blood from ankylosing spondylitis patients. In peripheral blood, the disease-linked clones were found at relatively low frequencies and had a CD8+ phenotype.

The sequencing machine was an Illumina HiSeq 2500. TCR beta libraries were prepared by quantitative 5'-RACE with molecular barcodes. The paper's data handling went like this. Disease-linked TCR variants were identified with a new computational method built on a probabilistic model of VDJ rearrangement. TCRdb applied fastp at Q25 and MiXCR to the public reads, then kept only in-frame beta chains. Rows matching on CDR3 protein sequence are summarized as one entry with the most common DNA and genes. None of the V and J calls come from the authors' own analysis; TCRdb made them. Present in this sample are 340,000 or so distinct CDR3 sequences, under 15% of which were seen just once. The top ten clonotypes cover 0.95% to 1.4% of the sample. On this clonotype itself: The specificity of this receptor is unknown. The record has no base qualities; no much larger clone is one base away.

The TCR comes from a male donor with ankylosing spondylitis or in good health (not recorded which). The material sequenced was blood, either unsorted or a sorted T cell fraction (not recorded which).

The nucleotide sequence is given as TGCAGTGCTAGAGATCTGACAGGGGGCAGTACCTACGAGCAGTACTTC. Its protein is CSARDLTGGSTYEQYF. The sequence links TRBV20-1 to TRBJ2-7, with TRBD1 identical over 10 junction bases. For CDR1 and CDR2, the germline V gene (reference sequence) lists DFQATT and SNEGSKA. The germline V end is reduced by 0 bases and the J end by 2 bases; junction bases left unmatched: 7. The cysteine opens and the phenylalanine closes a CDR3 of 16 amino acids. Here the CDR3 DNA is all that survives: 48 bases in frame from base 1.